This is a list of T cell receptor beta chains from one sample in a study of shared clonotypes between healthy human individuals. Using immunoSEQ multiplex PCR, the repertoire was profiled, and TCRdb retains in-frame clones only, with some absent. Among roughly 2,000,000 clones listed, roughly 94% were seen once. The sequenced material came from naive CD8+ T cells sorted from blood. These receptors were taken from a young man in good health. The CDR3 runs from the conserved cysteine through the conserved F or W. A D gene is named only where the DNA matches it firmly. Clone size, where shown, is once, few, many, or a class for clones that have expanded.

cdr3_nt | cdr3_aa | j_call | d_call | clone_size | v_call
TGCGCCAGCAGCCTTCATAGCGGGGAGATTTTCGAGACCCAGTACTTC | CASSLHSGEIFETQYF | TRBJ2-5 | TRBD2 | NA | TRBV4-1
TGTGCCAGCAGCTTAGCGCTAGCGGGAGGGCCGGATGAGCAGTTCTTC | CASSLALAGGPDEQFF | TRBJ2-1 | TRBD2 | NA | TRBV7-9
TGTGCCAGCAGTGAGCTGGCGGGAGAAGAGACCCAGTACTTC | CASSELAGEETQYF | TRBJ2-5 | TRBD2 | NA | TRBV2
TGTGCCAGCAGTTACCAGGAGGGGCCGGGTGTAGAGCAGTACTTC | CASSYQEGPGVEQYF | TRBJ2-7 | NA | NA | TRBV6-5
TGTGCCAGCACCCCGGGACTAGCGGGGGGCCACACCGGGGAGCTGTTTTTT | CASTPGLAGGHTGELFF | TRBJ2-2 | TRBD2 | NA | TRBV7-9
TGTGCCAGCAGCCTCTGGACCTACAATGAGCAGTTCTTC | CASSLWTYNEQFF | TRBJ2-1 | NA | NA | TRBV5-4
TGTGCCAGCAGCTTATTTAGCGGGGACACTTACACCGGGGAGCTGTTTTTT | CASSLFSGDTYTGELFF | TRBJ2-2 | TRBD2 | NA | TRBV7-6
TGTGCCAGCAGCCTACAGGGAACGTGGTCCGAGCAGTACTTC | CASSLQGTWSEQYF | TRBJ2-7 | NA | NA | TRBV27
TGTGCCAGCAGTCCCCTTACAGGGATCCAAGAGACCCAGTACTTC | CASSPLTGIQETQYF | TRBJ2-5 | NA | once | TRBV6-1
TGTGCCAGCAGCGTCCCACATGGCGCGGCAACCTCCTATAATTCACCCCTCCACTTT | CASSVPHGAATSYNSPLHF | TRBJ1-6 | NA | NA | TRBV7-8
TGTGCCAGCAGCTTGGCGACAGTGCAAGAGACCCAGTACTTC | CASSLATVQETQYF | TRBJ2-5 | NA | NA | TRBV5-4
TGTGCCAGCAGTTTCGAGGCAAGCATAGAGACCCAGTACTTC | CASSFEASIETQYF | TRBJ2-5 | NA | NA | TRBV28
TGTGCCAGCAGTGAAAGGAGGACATTCTCCTACGAGCAGTACTTC | CASSERRTFSYEQYF | TRBJ2-7 | NA | NA | TRBV6-1
TGTGCCAGCAGCACCTTCGGAGAGACCCAGTACTTC | CASSTFGETQYF | TRBJ2-5 | NA | NA | TRBV11-3
TGTGCCAGCAGCCTCGGACAGGGGGATGGCTACACCTTC | CASSLGQGDGYTF | TRBJ1-2 | TRBD1 | NA | TRBV6-5
TGTGCCAGCAGCCCGGGACACCTCGAGCAGTACTTC | CASSPGHLEQYF | TRBJ2-7 | NA | NA | TRBV11-2
TGTGCCTCTGGGGGATCCGACACTGAAGCTTTCTTT | CASGGSDTEAFF | TRBJ1-1 | NA | NA | TRBV30
TGTGCCAAAAAGAATAGACAGAACCTAAGCAATCAGCCCCAGCATTTT | CAKKNRQNLSNQPQHF | TRBJ1-5 | NA | NA | TRBV5-5
TGTGCCATGGGGACAGCTGATGAAAAACTGTTTTTT | CAMGTADEKLFF | TRBJ1-4 | TRBD1 | NA | TRBV7-9
TGCGCCAGCAGCTTATTGACAGAAAGCTCCTACGAGCAGTACTTC | CASSLLTESSYEQYF | TRBJ2-7 | NA | NA | TRBV5-1
TGTGCCAGCAGCTTGGGACCCACAGGGGAAGCTTTCTTT | CASSLGPTGEAFF | TRBJ1-1 | NA | NA | TRBV5-6
TGTGCCAGCAGCTTAGATGAGGGACTAGCGGACTTGGGAAATGAGCAGTTCTTC | CASSLDEGLADLGNEQFF | TRBJ2-1 | TRBD2 | NA | TRBV7-6
TGTGCCAGCAGCTTAGGAGGACAGGCCATTCCCCCTTACGAGCAGTACTTC | CASSLGGQAIPPYEQYF | TRBJ2-7 | TRBD1 | NA | TRBV7-2
TGTGCCAGCAGTTACTTCGGGCAGGGCCCAACTGAAGCTTTCTTT | CASSYFGQGPTEAFF | TRBJ1-1 | NA | once | TRBV6-5
TGTGCCACCAGCAGCCTGGACCAAGGGGAACAAGAGACCCAGTACTTC | CATSSLDQGEQETQYF | TRBJ2-5 | NA | NA | TRBV15
TGCGCCAGCAGCCATCAGTACACAGGGGGCCTGAACACTGAAGCTTTCTTT | CASSHQYTGGLNTEAFF | TRBJ1-1 | TRBD1 | NA | TRBV4-1
TGTGCCAGCAGTCCATCAGGCTCCTACGAGCAGTACTTC | CASSPSGSYEQYF | TRBJ2-7 | NA | NA | TRBV27
TGTGCCAGCAGATCGGACAGGGCCCACTATGGCTACACCTTC | CASRSDRAHYGYTF | TRBJ1-2 | TRBD1 | NA | TRBV6-1
TGTGCCAGCACCGTACAGGAGAACACTGAAGCTTTCTTT | CASTVQENTEAFF | TRBJ1-1 | NA | NA | TRBV7-9
TGTGCCAGTAGTATGGACAGTTACGAGCAGTACTTC | CASSMDSYEQYF | TRBJ2-7 | NA | NA | TRBV19
TGTGCCAGCAGTCCCTCGCTTTACAGTGCCACTGAAGCTTTCTTT | CASSPSLYSATEAFF | TRBJ1-1 | NA | NA | TRBV6-5
TGTGCCAGCAGTTACTCCGAATCCGGGGATGGCTACACCTTC | CASSYSESGDGYTF | TRBJ1-2 | NA | NA | TRBV6-6
TGTGCCAGTAGTATAGCTCCGGGAGGAAGCGACGAGCAGTACTTC | CASSIAPGGSDEQYF | TRBJ2-7 | TRBD2 | NA | TRBV19
TGTGCCAGCAGTTACGGACAGGGGGTACTGACCGGGGAGCTGTTTTTT | CASSYGQGVLTGELFF | TRBJ2-2 | TRBD1 | once | TRBV6-5
TGTGCCAGCAGAGCCCGGGACAGGGTTCGTGGCTACACCTTC | CASRARDRVRGYTF | TRBJ1-2 | TRBD1 | NA | TRBV27
TGTGCCAGCAGTCTAGTCAGCCCGCTCTACGAGCAGTACTTC | CASSLVSPLYEQYF | TRBJ2-7 | NA | NA | TRBV28
TGCGCCAGCAGCCAAGAGCGGGTGGGGTACTCTGGGGCCAACGTCCTGACTTTC | CASSQERVGYSGANVLTF | TRBJ2-6 | NA | NA | TRBV4-1
TGTGCCAGCAGCGTATCAAGGGACTATGGCTACACCTTC | CASSVSRDYGYTF | TRBJ1-2 | NA | NA | TRBV7-9
TGTGCCAGCAGCGTGGCCCCCTGGGGACGTCAGAACACTGAAGCTTTCTTT | CASSVAPWGRQNTEAFF | TRBJ1-1 | NA | NA | TRBV7-9
TGTGCCAGCAGCGTAGAGTCAGGGGTTCTGAACACTGAAGCTTTCTTT | CASSVESGVLNTEAFF | TRBJ1-1 | NA | NA | TRBV9
TGTGCCAGCAGCTTAGCGGAGCTCTACAATGAGCAGTTCTTC | CASSLAELYNEQFF | TRBJ2-1 | NA | NA | TRBV11-2
TGTGCCAGCAGTTTCCGGGGCAGTCAGCCCCAGCATTTT | CASSFRGSQPQHF | TRBJ1-5 | NA | NA | TRBV27
TGTGCCAGCAGCGTAGGGGGCGGGGAGGGAGATACGCAGTATTTT | CASSVGGGEGDTQYF | TRBJ2-3 | TRBD2 | once | TRBV9
TGTGCCAGCAGTTTGGGGATCCAGGGGGAGCAGTACTTC | CASSLGIQGEQYF | TRBJ2-7 | NA | NA | TRBV27
TGTGCCAGCGGGGTCGGCACTGAAGCTTTCTTT | CASGVGTEAFF | TRBJ1-1 | NA | NA | TRBV6-1
TGTGCCAGCAGCGATCCTTCAGGACACCTTTATGGCTACACCTTC | CASSDPSGHLYGYTF | TRBJ1-2 | NA | NA | TRBV9
TGTGCCAGCAGTGAAATAGAAGGACAGGGCCCAACAATTCTTTACGAGCAGTACTTC | CASSEIEGQGPTILYEQYF | TRBJ2-7 | TRBD1 | NA | TRBV6-1
TGTGCCAGCAGTCTAATTCGACCGGGACAGGGTACCTTC | CASSLIRPGQGTF | TRBJ1-2 | TRBD1 | NA | TRBV28